This entry lists 29 T cell receptor beta chains sequenced from one sample in a study of cytomegalovirus exposure and HLA in healthy donors. Primers: 60 Vbeta forward and 13 Jbeta reverse. Data came from immunoSEQ multiplex PCR; TCRdb stores just in-frame clones and leaves some out. In the table there are 98,000 or so clones, about 79% of which are singletons. The sample consisted of PBMCs. Receptors were obtained from a man in his sixties in good health and CMV-seropositive.

This rearrangement joins TRBV5-4 to TRBJ2-1; D possibly corresponds to TRBD2 (5 bases). Germline assignment: CDR1 SGHNT and CDR2 YYREEE (reference sequence). The V end was cut by 0 bases, the J end by 7 bases, with 17 bases between. The CDR3 totals 16 residues. CDR3 in amino acids: CASSLGSGVSGNEQFF. The DNA for the CDR3 is TGTGCCAGCAGCTTGGGGTCCGGGGTATCGGGTAATGAGCAGTTCTTC.

The gene calls are TRBV14 and TRBJ2-7; D perhaps matches TRBD1 (6 bases). V lost 6 bases and J lost 3, with 12 bases in between. This CDR3 contains 13 residues. Looked up from germline, CDR1 is SGHDN and CDR2 is FVKESK. The CDR3, as DNA: TGTGCCAGCAGTTCCGGACAGATCTACGAGCAGTACTTC. Translating gives CASSSGQIYEQYF.

This chain links TRBV15 with TRBJ1-3, with a weak D call TRBD1 (6 bases). V lost 4 bases and J 0 bases, leaving 13 bases between the germline ends. Germline-derived CDR1 and CDR2 are LNHNV and YYDKDF (reference sequence). The CDR3 spans 16 residues. The CDR3 here is CATSIGDTHSGNTIYF. The DNA for the CDR3 is TGTGCCACCAGCATCGGGGACACACACTCTGGAAACACCATATATTTT.

CDR3 sequence (DNA): TGTGCCATCAGTGAGAGGGCTAGCGGACGAGAGACCCAGTACTTC. It is translated as CAISERASGRETQYF. The chain has TRBV10-3 and TRBJ2-5; 7 bases line up with TRBD2. This CDR3 comprises 15 residues. The germline CDR1 and CDR2 sequences are ENHRY and SYGVKD. V was pared by 2 bases and J by 4 bases, with 7 bases of the junction left unmatched.

The CDR3 DNA is TGCGCCAGCAGCTTGGGAGGGACAGGGCACACCATATATTTT. Protein: CASSLGGTGHTIYF. V usage is TRBV5-1 and J usage is TRBJ1-3, with 9 bases aligning to TRBD1. The CDR3 consists of 14 residues. V trimming: 0 bases; J trimming: 8 bases; junction bases outside the gene matches: 3. Per germline, CDR1 SGHRS and CDR2 YFSETQ.

The genes are TRBV2 and TRBJ1-5; 8 bases map to TRBD1. The germline V gene has CDR1 SNHLY and CDR2 FYNNEI. The CDR3 is made up of 15 amino acids. After removal of 6 bases from V and 5 bases from J, the junction contained 9 bases not matched to a gene. For the CDR3, the DNA is TGTGCCAGCAGCTCACAAGCAGGGGGCCATCAGCCCCAGCATTTT. Protein product: CASSSQAGGHQPQHF.

The chain carries TRBV6-1 and TRBJ1-1, with a tentative D call TRBD1 (6 bases). This CDR3 contains 14 residues. Germline loops: CDR1 MNHNS, CDR2 SASEGT. V lost 6 bases and J 0 bases, leaving 11 bases between the germline ends. CDR3 amino acids: CASRPGQLNTEAFF. Written as DNA, the CDR3 is TGTGCCAGCAGGCCTGGACAGCTGAACACTGAAGCTTTCTTT.

The chain has TRBV29-1 and TRBJ2-3; the D is unclear. V lost 5 bases and J 8 bases, leaving 17 bases between the germline ends. The CDR3 consists of 13 residues. CDR1 is SQVTM and CDR2 is ANQGSEA in the germline V gene. The CDR3 nucleotides are TGCAGCGTTAAGTCTTGGGTTGCAGGTACGCAGTATTTT. It specifies CSVKSWVAGTQYF.

The V and J genes are TRBV7-3 and TRBJ1-1; maybe TRBD1 (6 bases). The CDR3 spans 15 residues. The V end was cut by 0 bases, the J end by 9 bases, with 17 bases between. Germline CDR1 and CDR2: SGHTA and FQGTGA. CDR3 sequence reads: CASSLTSGQPEKAFF. The DNA of the CDR3 is TGTGCCAGCAGCTTAACATCGGGACAACCAGAGAAAGCTTTCTTT. The full variable domain, rest sourced from reference TRBV7-3 and TRBJ1-1, is GAGVSQTPSNKVTEKGKYVELRCDPISGHTALYWYRQSLGQGPEFLIYFQGTGAADDSGLPNDRFFAVRPEGSVSTLKIQRTERGDSAVYLCASSLTSGQPEKAFFGQGTRLTVV.

This clone was recorded only once. The chain has TRBV6-6 and TRBJ1-1, with unresolved D. Trimming shortened V by 6 bases and J by 1 base, and 9 bases separated the two germline ends. The V gene's germline CDR1 is MNHNY and CDR2 SVGAGI (reference sequence). The CDR3 contains 13 residues. The chain's CDR3 is CASRAPGNTEAFF. CDR3 DNA: TGTGCCAGCAGAGCTCCTGGGAACACTGAAGCTTTCTTT.

This chain joins TRBV2 and TRBJ1-1, with D possibly TRBD1 on 5 matching bases. The CDR3 is made up of 11 amino acids. With 10 bases removed from V and 7 bases from J, the gap between germline ends came to 13 bases. Germline loops: CDR1 SNHLY, CDR2 FYNNEI. CDR3 sequence reads: CAKTDTLEAFF. The CDR3 DNA sequence: TGTGCCAAAACGGACACTCTTGAAGCTTTCTTT.

The rearrangement links TRBV12-5 to TRBJ2-3; possible D gene TRBD1, 6 bases. CDR1 is LGHNT, CDR2 FRNRAP, per germline. The V end lost 0 bases, the J end lost 4 bases, and 14 bases lay between the germline ends. CDR3 length: 16 residues. CDR3 protein: CASGLVAGVRADTQYF. The CDR3 DNA reads TGTGCTAGTGGTTTGGTCGCAGGGGTCCGGGCAGATACGCAGTATTTT.

This chain uses TRBV2 with TRBJ2-7, with TRBD2 as a possible D gene (6 bases). The CDR3 length is 15 residues. Trimming took off 5 bases at V and 1 base at J, with 15 bases between the two ends. CDR1 and CDR2 (germline): SNHLY, FYNNEI. Here the CDR3 DNA reads TGTGCCAGCAGTTTCGGACAAGGGACTTCCTACGAGCAGTACTTC. Encoded protein: CASSFGQGTSYEQYF.

The rearrangement uses TRBV25-1 and TRBJ2-2, with 7 bases fitting TRBD1. This CDR3 has 15 residues. Germline V gene lookup returns CDR1 MGHDK and CDR2 SYGVNS. V lost 7 bases, J lost 4 bases, and 9 bases stayed unmatched. The CDR3 region has the DNA TGTGCCAGCACCCCTTATGAGGGGGCCACCGGGGAGCTGTTTTTT. Amino acid sequence: CASTPYEGATGELFF. The full variable domain, completed using reference TRBV25-1 and TRBJ2-2, is EADIYQTPRYLVIGTGKKITLECSQTMGHDKMYWYQQDPGMELHLIHYSYGVNSTEKGDLSSESTVSRIRTEHFPLTLESARPSHTSQYLCASTPYEGATGELFFGEGSRLTVL.

This clone was counted a few times. The chain employs TRBV21-1 and TRBJ2-7; the tabulated D call, TRBD1, remains unverified against the DNA. TRBV21-1 is assigned pseudogene status. The CDR3 sequence is 17 residues long. The CDR3 loop reads CASSKEFRDTRKPLGSF. The DNA of the CDR3 is TGTGCCAGCAGCAAAGAATTCCGGGACACCCGTAAACCCCTGGGGAGCTTC.

This rearrangement joins TRBV6-4 to TRBJ1-4, with no clear D. V was trimmed by 4 bases and J by 2 bases, leaving 11 bases between them. The germline V gene has CDR1 MRHNA and CDR2 SNTAGT. The CDR3 runs to 15 residues. The CDR3 DNA reads as TGTGCCAGCAGTGCGAGTTTCGCCACTAATGAAAAACTGTTTTTT. Protein sequence: CASSASFATNEKLFF.

The J gene is TRBJ1-2, the V gene TRBV6-6; D gene unclear. The CDR3 is 11 amino acids. In germline, CDR1 is MNHNY, CDR2 SVGAGI (reference sequence). Trimming stripped 2 bases from V and 6 bases from J, with 4 bases between. The CDR3 DNA sequence: TGTGCCAGCAGTTACATAGATGGCTACACCTTC. As protein: CASSYIDGYTF.

The chain is built from TRBV13 and TRBJ2-4; no clear D. Trimming left V 3 bases short and J 5 bases short, with 8 bases between. This CDR3 spans 13 amino acids. The V gene's germline CDR1 is PRHDT and CDR2 FYEKMQ (reference sequence). Written as DNA, the CDR3 is TGTGCCAGCAGCTTGGTAAGCGAAAACATTCAGTACTTC. This codes for CASSLVSENIQYF.

A word on this clone: This sample also contains other DNA sequences that code for the same CDR3. The chain uses TRBV5-1 and TRBJ1-2; TRBD1 agrees at 7 bases. This CDR3 is 13 amino acids long. The V and J ends lost 4 bases and 4 bases, in that order; junction bases with no gene match: 4. Germline V gives CDR1 SGHRS, CDR2 YFSETQ. CDR3 amino acids: CASSLGTAYGYTF. The CDR3 DNA reads TGCGCCAGCAGCCTGGGGACAGCCTATGGCTACACCTTC.

The chain employs TRBV20-1 and TRBJ2-7; D not resolved. Between the trimmed V and J ends, which lost 6 bases and 3 bases, there was a span of 3 bases. The germline CDR1 and CDR2 sequences are DFQATT and SNEGSKA (reference sequence). This CDR3 spans 9 amino acids. The CDR3 loop reads CSAFYEQYF. CDR3 coding DNA: TGCAGTGCCTTCTACGAGCAGTACTTC.

The chain uses TRBV9 and TRBJ2-3; 10 nucleotides line up with TRBD2. CDR3 length equals 15 residues. J was trimmed by 2 bases and V by 4 bases; bases with no gene match: 4. The germline CDR1 and CDR2 sequences are SGDLS and YYNGEE. The CDR3 DNA follows: TGTGCCAGCAGCCCAGGACTAGCGGTCACAGATACGCAGTATTTT. As protein: CASSPGLAVTDTQYF.

This clone was seen many times. The chain couples TRBV19 to TRBJ2-4, with 7 bases lining up with TRBD1. Germline V gives CDR1 LNHDA, CDR2 SQIVND (reference sequence). V was clipped by 9 bases and J by 5 bases; unmatched bases: 10. The CDR3 loop spans 14 amino acids. The chain's CDR3 is CASYSGQPQNIQYF. The CDR3 coding sequence is TGTGCCAGCTATTCGGGACAGCCCCAAAACATTCAGTACTTC. Variable domain in full (rest from reference TRBV19 and TRBJ2-4): DGGITQSPKYLFRKEGQNVTLSCEQNLNHDAMYWYRQDPGQGLRLIYYSQIVNDFQKGDIAEGYSVSREKKESFPLTVTSAQKNPTAFYLCASYSGQPQNIQYFGAGTRLSVL.

The rearrangement joins TRBV6-1 to TRBJ2-1; 7 nucleotides match TRBD2. J gave up 3 bases and V 5 bases, and 7 bases lay outside the gene matches. Germline V lookup: CDR1 MNHNS, CDR2 SASEGT. The CDR3 has 15 residues. CDR3 residues: CASSRTGGDYNEQFF. The DNA for the CDR3 is TGTGCCAGCAGTCGGACTGGGGGGGACTACAATGAGCAGTTCTTC.

This chain links TRBV7-2 with TRBJ2-1; 7 bases match TRBD1. The germline gives CDR1 SGHTA, CDR2 FQGNSA. The V and J ends lost 5 bases and 4 bases, in that order; junction bases with no gene match: 5. This CDR3 has 14 amino acids. CDR3 nucleotides: TGTGCCAGCAGCAGCCCGGACAGGTACAATGAGCAGTTCTTC. Translation gives CASSSPDRYNEQFF.

This clone was counted a single time. The chain links TRBV7-9 to TRBJ1-2, with 8 bases matching TRBD1. Per germline, CDR1 SEHNR and CDR2 FQNEAQ (reference sequence). Germline trimming cut 5 bases from V and 0 bases from J; bases unmatched to any gene: 8. The CDR3 runs 16 residues. The CDR3 is CASSVGQENANYGYTF. CDR3 sequence (DNA): TGTGCCAGCAGCGTGGGACAGGAGAACGCTAACTATGGCTACACCTTC.

The chain combines TRBV7-2 with TRBJ2-7; 7 bases line up with TRBD1. The germline V gene has CDR1 SGHTA and CDR2 FQGNSA. This CDR3 is 17 amino acids long. J lost 2 bases, V lost 0 bases, and 10 bases had no gene match. The CDR3 here is CASSLASTGSVTYEQYF. The DNA of the CDR3 is TGTGCCAGCAGCTTAGCGTCGACAGGGTCCGTTACCTACGAGCAGTACTTC. Drawing the rest from reference TRBV7-2 and TRBJ2-7, the complete variable domain is GAGVSQSPSNKVTEKGKDVELRCDPISGHTALYWYRQSLGQGLEFLIYFQGNSAPDKSGLPSDRFSAERTGGSVSTLTIQRTQQEDSAVYLCASSLASTGSVTYEQYFGPGTRLTVT.

The chain couples TRBV27 to TRBJ2-1; 12 nucleotides match TRBD2. The CDR3 extends over 19 amino acids. Losses at the gene ends were 5 bases for V and 4 bases for J; bases not matched to a gene: 15. Germline loops: CDR1 MNHEY, CDR2 SMNVEV (reference sequence). The CDR3 DNA follows: TGTGCCAGCAGTACTCAACTAGCGGGGGGCCCAGAAAATTACAATGAGCAGTTCTTC. Translating gives CASSTQLAGGPENYNEQFF.

V gene TRBV18 combines with J gene TRBJ2-7; no definite D call. CDR1 and CDR2 from the germline V gene are KGHSH and LQKENI. There are 14 residues in the CDR3. Trimming stripped 3 bases from V and 0 bases from J, with 9 bases between. The CDR3 DNA follows: TGTGCCAGCTCACCCGGGTCTTCCTCCTACGAGCAGTACTTC. This gives the protein CASSPGSSSYEQYF.

This clone was detected only a few times. This chain connects TRBV6-5 to TRBJ2-3; 12 nucleotides line up with TRBD2. V lost 7 bases, J lost 2 bases, and 4 bases stayed unmatched. Germline lookup yields CDR1 MNHEY and CDR2 SVGAGI. The CDR3 is 15 residues long. The CDR3 spells CASNRLAGVTDTQYF. CDR3 DNA sequence: TGTGCCAGCAACAGACTAGCGGGGGTCACAGATACGCAGTATTTT.